This passage covers 10 T cell receptor beta chains from one sample sequenced in a study of technical replicates of blood from a handful of donors. Repertoires were generated with immunoSEQ multiplex PCR, while TCRdb's copy carries only in-frame clones and drops some. The data show some 47,000 clones, 92% seen once. The sample comprised PBMCs. The receptors stem from a human donor in good health. Some clones in this sample may be carry-over from other donors' samples.

The chain is built from TRBV29-1 and TRBJ2-7; possibly TRBD1 for D (5 bases). This CDR3 spans 14 amino acids. Germline V gene data show CDR1 as SQVTM and CDR2 as ANQGSEA. V was pared by 5 bases and J by 0 bases, with 14 bases between. The CDR3 here is CSVRLAGLSYEQYF. CDR3 sequence (DNA): TGCAGCGTTCGGCTGGCAGGGCTCTCCTACGAGCAGTACTTC.

This chain joins TRBV9 and TRBJ2-2; D is unclear. CDR3 length equals 18 residues. Trimming cost V 0 bases and J 1 base, with 16 bases left between them. Looked up from germline, CDR1 is SGDLS and CDR2 is YYNGEE. The CDR3 nucleotides are TGTGCCAGCAGCGTAGCTGAAGGCGGTACCTTGAACACCGGGGAGCTGTTTTTT. Translation gives CASSVAEGGTLNTGELFF.

The chain has TRBV16 and TRBJ1-1; 7 bases match TRBD1. CDR1 KGHSY and CDR2 FQNENV come from the germline V gene. V was clipped by 2 bases and J by 5 bases; unmatched bases: 8. This CDR3 spans 15 amino acids. The CDR3 protein is CASSQKEGAGTEAFF. CDR3 coding DNA: TGTGCCAGCAGCCAAAAGGAGGGGGCAGGGACTGAAGCTTTCTTT.

The chain carries TRBV29-1 and TRBJ1-6, with 7 bases fitting TRBD1. J gave up 4 bases and V 7 bases, and 7 bases lay outside the gene matches. The CDR3 has 14 residues. CDR1 SQVTM and CDR2 ANQGSEA come from the germline V gene. The CDR3 spells CSARTGSYNSPLHF. DNA for the CDR3: TGCAGCGCAAGGACAGGATCATATAATTCACCCCTCCACTTT.

The CDR3 reads CASSSIAGAGKETQYF. The CDR3 DNA follows: TGTGCCAGCAGCTCGATAGCGGGAGCCGGAAAAGAGACCCAGTACTTC. V gene TRBV7-7 combines with J gene TRBJ2-5; the match to TRBD2 covers 9 bases. This CDR3 comprises 16 residues. From germline, CDR1 is SSHAT and CDR2 FNYEAQ (reference sequence). V lost 4 bases, J lost 3 bases, and 9 bases stayed unmatched.

The J gene is TRBJ1-6, the V gene TRBV5-1, with D possibly TRBD1 on 6 matching bases. The CDR3 totals 15 residues. The V gene lost 0 bases and the J gene lost 9 bases, with 13 bases spanning the gap. CDR1 SGHRS and CDR2 YFSETQ come from the germline V gene. The CDR3 here is CASSLAGVGSSPLHF. The CDR3 nucleotides read TGCGCCAGCAGCTTGGCAGGGGTTGGGAGTTCACCCCTCCACTTT.

This clone occurred once. The chain is built from TRBV7-2 and TRBJ2-7; 8 bases align to TRBD2. The CDR3 runs to 15 residues. Germline V gives CDR1 SGHTA, CDR2 FQGNSA. The V gene end was trimmed by 3 bases and the J gene end by 4 bases; junction bases not matched to a gene: 8. The CDR3 loop reads CASSFTGGPTYEQYF. DNA for the CDR3: TGTGCCAGCAGCTTCACGGGGGGGCCCACATACGAGCAGTACTTC.

V gene TRBV14 combines with J gene TRBJ1-6; D possibly corresponds to TRBD1 (6 bases). The CDR3 loop spans 14 amino acids. CDR1 and CDR2 from the germline V gene are SGHDN and FVKESK. Trimming pared 2 bases from V and 8 bases from J, leaving 10 bases between. CDR3 nucleotides: TGTGCCAGCAGCCAAACAGGGTACTATTCACCCCTCCACTTT. Amino acids: CASSQTGYYSPLHF. The full variable domain, rest sourced from reference TRBV14 and TRBJ1-6, is EAGVTQFPSHSVIEKGQTVTLRCDPISGHDNLYWYRRVMGKEIKFLLHFVKESKQDESGMPNNRFLAERTGGTYSTLKVQPAELEDSGVYFCASSQTGYYSPLHFGNGTRLTVT.

The rearrangement links TRBV7-2 to TRBJ2-3; D is possibly TRBD2 (6 bases). The CDR3 has 15 amino acids. V lost 1 base, J lost 5 bases, and 13 bases lay in between. CDR1 is SGHTA and CDR2 is FQGNSA in the germline V gene. This CDR3 is CASSLGGAQGDTQYF. In DNA form, the CDR3 reads TGTGCCAGCAGCTTAGGCGGGGCCCAGGGAGATACGCAGTATTTT. The full variable domain, its missing parts supplied by reference TRBV7-2 and TRBJ2-3, is GAGVSQSPSNKVTEKGKDVELRCDPISGHTALYWYRQSLGQGLEFLIYFQGNSAPDKSGLPSDRFSAERTGGSVSTLTIQRTQQEDSAVYLCASSLGGAQGDTQYFGPGTRLTVL.

The chain carries TRBV10-3 and TRBJ2-7, with D maybe TRBD2 (5 bases). V was shortened by 10 bases and J by 2 bases, with 18 bases between the two germline ends. There are 14 residues in the CDR3. CDR1 and CDR2 (germline): ENHRY, SYGVKD. The CDR3 region is CATTRRTETYEQYF. In DNA form, the CDR3 reads TGTGCCACCACCAGGAGGACCGAGACCTACGAGCAGTACTTC.